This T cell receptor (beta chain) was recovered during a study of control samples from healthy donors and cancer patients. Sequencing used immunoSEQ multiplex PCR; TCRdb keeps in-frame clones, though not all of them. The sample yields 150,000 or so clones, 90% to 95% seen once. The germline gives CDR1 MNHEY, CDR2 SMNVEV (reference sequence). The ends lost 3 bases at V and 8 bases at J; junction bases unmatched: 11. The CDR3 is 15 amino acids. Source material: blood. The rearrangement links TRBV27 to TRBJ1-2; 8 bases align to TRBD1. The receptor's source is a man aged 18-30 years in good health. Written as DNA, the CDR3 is TGTGCCAGCAGTTTTTCCGGGCAGGGGGCGCGAGGCTACACCTTC. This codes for CASSFSGQGARGYTF.